The TCR beta chain described here comes from a study of blood T cells in healthy people across ages. Combining a sample-barcoded 5' primer with a J-beta primer mix, a second PCR ran for roughly 7 to 11 cycles. Every single cDNA molecule received a tag from a template-switch adaptor with 12 random nucleotides. MiXCR, applied by TCRdb to the 5' RACE reads, yields one record per CDR3 protein. The table records about 680,000 distinct CDR3 sequences, about 52% of them present only once. The CDR3 is made up of 14 amino acids. Germline values: CDR1 DFQATT, CDR2 SNEGSKA (reference sequence). Trimming removed 2 bases from V and 11 bases from J; junction bases left unmatched: 14. Sample donors were healthy Caucasian individuals that came from Russia, aged about 6 to 100.

The TCR sequence derives from a woman aged 60 to 75 in good health. The sample was blood. V usage is TRBV20-1 and J usage is TRBJ2-5, with 7 bases aligning to TRBD2. The CDR3 DNA is TGCAGTGCTAGAAGCTGGACTAGTGGCAATGAGCAGTACTTC. Its protein is CSARSWTSGNEQYF.